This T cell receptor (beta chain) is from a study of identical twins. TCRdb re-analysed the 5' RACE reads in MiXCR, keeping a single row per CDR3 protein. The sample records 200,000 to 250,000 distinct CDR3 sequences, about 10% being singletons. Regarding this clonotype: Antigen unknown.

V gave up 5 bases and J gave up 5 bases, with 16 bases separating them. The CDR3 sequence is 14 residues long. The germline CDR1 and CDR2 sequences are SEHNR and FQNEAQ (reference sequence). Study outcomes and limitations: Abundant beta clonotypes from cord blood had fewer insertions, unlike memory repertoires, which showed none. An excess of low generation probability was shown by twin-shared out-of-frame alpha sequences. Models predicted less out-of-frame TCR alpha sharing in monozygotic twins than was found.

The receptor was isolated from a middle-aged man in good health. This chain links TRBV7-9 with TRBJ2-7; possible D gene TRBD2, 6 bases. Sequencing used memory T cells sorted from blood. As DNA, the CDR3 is TGTGCCAGCAGCCTGCGGGACGGTAGGGACGAGCAGTACTTC. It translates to CASSLRDGRDEQYF.